This T cell receptor beta chain came from a study of breast tumors, draining lymph nodes, adjacent tissues. Study results and caveats: Compared with basal-like, luminal-like tumors shared significantly more repertoire with nontumor tissue.

Looked up from germline, CDR1 is MNHEY and CDR2 is SMNVEV (reference sequence). The CDR3 has 13 amino acids. J gave up 5 bases and V 5 bases, and 3 bases lay outside the gene matches. TCRdb independently ran MiXCR on the multiplex PCR reads; one entry per CDR3 protein. This sample carries approximately 210,000 distinct CDR3 sequences, 30% to 35% of them seen once, and the ten largest clones take 3.6%. Axillary draining lymph nodes of breast cancer patients supplied the node samples. About this clonotype itself: Its antigen is still unknown.

This sequence joins TRBV27 and TRBJ2-1; TRBD2 matches 7 bases. The material sequenced was axillary lymph node tissue. This clonotype was sampled from a female donor with breast cancer. Some clones in this sample may be carry-over from other donors' samples. CDR3 amino acids: CASSDAGDNEQFF. As DNA, the CDR3 is TGTGCCAGCAGTGATGCGGGAGACAATGAGCAGTTCTTC.